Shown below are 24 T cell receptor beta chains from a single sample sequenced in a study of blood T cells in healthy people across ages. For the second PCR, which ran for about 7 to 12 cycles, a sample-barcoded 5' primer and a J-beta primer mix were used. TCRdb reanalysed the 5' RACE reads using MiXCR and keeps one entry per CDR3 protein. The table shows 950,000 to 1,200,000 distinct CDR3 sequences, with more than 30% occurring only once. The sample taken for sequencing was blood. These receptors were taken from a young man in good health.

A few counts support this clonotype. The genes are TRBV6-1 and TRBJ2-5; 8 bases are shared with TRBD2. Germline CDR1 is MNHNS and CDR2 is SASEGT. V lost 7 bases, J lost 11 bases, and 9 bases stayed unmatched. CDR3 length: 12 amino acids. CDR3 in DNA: TGTGCCAGCATCGATATCGGGAGGGAGCAGTACTTC. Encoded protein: CASIDIGREQYF.

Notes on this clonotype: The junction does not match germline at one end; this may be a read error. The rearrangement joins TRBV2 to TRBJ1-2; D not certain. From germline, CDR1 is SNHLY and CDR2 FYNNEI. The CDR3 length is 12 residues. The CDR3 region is CASSYRLYGCTF. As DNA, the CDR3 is TGTGCCAGCAGCTACAGACTCTATGGCTGCACCTTC.

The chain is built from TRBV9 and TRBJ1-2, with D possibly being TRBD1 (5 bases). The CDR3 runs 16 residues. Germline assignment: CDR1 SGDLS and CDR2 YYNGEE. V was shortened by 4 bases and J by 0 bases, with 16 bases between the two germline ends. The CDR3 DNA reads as TGTGCCAGCAGCTTCGGTGGGACCCTAGCTAACTATGGCTACACCTTC. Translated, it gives CASSFGGTLANYGYTF.

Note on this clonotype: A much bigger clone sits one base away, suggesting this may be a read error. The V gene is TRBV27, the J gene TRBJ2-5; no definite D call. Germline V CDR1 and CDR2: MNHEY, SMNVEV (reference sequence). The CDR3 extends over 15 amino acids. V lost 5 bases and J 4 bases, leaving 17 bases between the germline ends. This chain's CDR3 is CASSPDARSRETQYF. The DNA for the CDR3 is TGTGCCAGCAGTCCCGACGCTAGAAGTCGAGAGACCCAGTACTTC.

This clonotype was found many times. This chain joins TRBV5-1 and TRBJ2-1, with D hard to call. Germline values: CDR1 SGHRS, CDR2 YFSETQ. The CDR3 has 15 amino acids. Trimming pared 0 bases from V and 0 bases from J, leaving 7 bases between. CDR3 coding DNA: TGCGCCAGCAGCTTGGCTCACAGCTCCTACAATGAGCAGTTCTTC. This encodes CASSLAHSSYNEQFF.

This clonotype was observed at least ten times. CDR3 protein: CASSLKGGETQYF. The CDR3 DNA follows: TGTGCCAGCAGCTTAAAGGGTGGAGAGACCCAGTACTTC. The genes are TRBV7-9 and TRBJ2-5; no firm D call. Trimming cost V 2 bases and J 4 bases, with 8 bases left between them. CDR1 is SEHNR, CDR2 FQNEAQ, per germline (reference sequence). The CDR3 loop spans 13 amino acids. The full variable domain, rest sourced from reference TRBV7-9 and TRBJ2-5, is DTGVSQNPRHKITKRGQNVTFRCDPISEHNRLYWYRQTLGQGPEFLTYFQNEAQLEKSRLLSDRFSAERPKGSFSTLEIQRTEQGDSAMYLCASSLKGGETQYFGPGTRLLVL.

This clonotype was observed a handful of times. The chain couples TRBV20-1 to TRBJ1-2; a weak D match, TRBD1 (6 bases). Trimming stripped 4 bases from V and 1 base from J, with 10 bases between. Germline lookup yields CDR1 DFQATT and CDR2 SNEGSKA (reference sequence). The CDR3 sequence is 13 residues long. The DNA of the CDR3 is TGCAGTGCTAACACAGGGAATAACTATGGCTACACCTTC. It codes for CSANTGNNYGYTF.

The CDR3 is CASSYSISALGTEAFF. CDR3 in DNA: TGTGCCAGCAGTTACTCGATCTCCGCGTTAGGTACTGAAGCTTTCTTT. The chain couples TRBV6-6 to TRBJ1-1; no reliable D call. The CDR3 sequence is 16 residues long. Germline CDR1 MNHNY, CDR2 SVGAGI (reference sequence). Deletions cut 0 bases from V and 5 bases from J, with 16 bases between.

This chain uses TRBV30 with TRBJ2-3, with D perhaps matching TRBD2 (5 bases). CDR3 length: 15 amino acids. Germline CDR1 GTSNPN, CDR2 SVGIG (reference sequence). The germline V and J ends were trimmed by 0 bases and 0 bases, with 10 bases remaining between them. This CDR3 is CAWSVLDLSTDTQYF. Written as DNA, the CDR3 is TGTGCCTGGAGTGTACTAGACCTTAGCACAGATACGCAGTATTTT.

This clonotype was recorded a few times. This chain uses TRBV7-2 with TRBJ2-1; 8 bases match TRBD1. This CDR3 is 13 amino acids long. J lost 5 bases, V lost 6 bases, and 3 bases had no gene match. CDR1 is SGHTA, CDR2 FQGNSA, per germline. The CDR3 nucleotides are TGTGCCAGCAGTACGACAGGGGACAATGAGCAGTTCTTC. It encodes CASSTTGDNEQFF.

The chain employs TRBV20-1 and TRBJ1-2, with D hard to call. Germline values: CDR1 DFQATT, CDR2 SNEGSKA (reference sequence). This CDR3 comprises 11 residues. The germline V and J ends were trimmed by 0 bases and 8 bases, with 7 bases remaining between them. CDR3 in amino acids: CSARDPVGYTF. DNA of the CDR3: TGCAGTGCTAGAGATCCTGTAGGCTACACCTTC.

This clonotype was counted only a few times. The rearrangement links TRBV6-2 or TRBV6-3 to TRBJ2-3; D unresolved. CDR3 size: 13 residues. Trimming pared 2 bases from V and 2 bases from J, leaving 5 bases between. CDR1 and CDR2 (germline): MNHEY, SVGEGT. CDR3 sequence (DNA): TGTGCCAGCAGTTACGTGGACACAGATACGCAGTATTTT. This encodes CASSYVDTDTQYF.

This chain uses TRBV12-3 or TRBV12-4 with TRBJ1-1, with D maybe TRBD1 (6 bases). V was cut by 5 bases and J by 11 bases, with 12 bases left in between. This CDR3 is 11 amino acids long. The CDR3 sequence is CASSTGRGAFF. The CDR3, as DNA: TGTGCCAGCAGTACAGGGCGGGGGGCTTTCTTT.

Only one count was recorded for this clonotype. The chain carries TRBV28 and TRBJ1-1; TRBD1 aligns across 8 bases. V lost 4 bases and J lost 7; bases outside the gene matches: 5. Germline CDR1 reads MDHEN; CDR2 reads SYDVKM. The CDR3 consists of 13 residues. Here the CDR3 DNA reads TGTGCCAGCAGTTCTAGACAGGGGTTTGAAGCTTTCTTT. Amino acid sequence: CASSSRQGFEAFF.

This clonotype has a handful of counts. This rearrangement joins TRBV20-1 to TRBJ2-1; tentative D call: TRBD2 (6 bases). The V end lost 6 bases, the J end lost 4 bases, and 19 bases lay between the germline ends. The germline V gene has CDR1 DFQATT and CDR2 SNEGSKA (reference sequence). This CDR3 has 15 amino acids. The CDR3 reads CSAPGTPGVYNEQFF. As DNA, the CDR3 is TGCAGTGCGCCCGGGACTCCTGGGGTATACAATGAGCAGTTCTTC.

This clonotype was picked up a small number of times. The CDR3 reads CASSETGPNEKLFF. Here the CDR3 DNA reads TGTGCCAGCAGCGAGACTGGACCAAATGAAAAACTGTTTTTT. The chain uses TRBV4-2 and TRBJ1-4; D not certain. Trimming pared 5 bases from V and 5 bases from J, leaving 12 bases between. Germline V CDR1 and CDR2: LGHNA, YNFKEQ. The CDR3 runs 14 residues.

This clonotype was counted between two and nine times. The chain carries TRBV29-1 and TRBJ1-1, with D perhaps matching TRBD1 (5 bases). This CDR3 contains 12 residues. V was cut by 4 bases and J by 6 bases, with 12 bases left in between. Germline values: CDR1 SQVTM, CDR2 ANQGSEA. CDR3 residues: CSVAGAASEAFF. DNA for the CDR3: TGCAGCGTTGCTGGGGCGGCATCTGAAGCTTTCTTT.

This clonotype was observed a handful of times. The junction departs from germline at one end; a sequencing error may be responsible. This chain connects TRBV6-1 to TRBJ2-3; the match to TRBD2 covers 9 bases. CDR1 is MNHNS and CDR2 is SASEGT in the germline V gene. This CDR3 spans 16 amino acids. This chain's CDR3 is CASGLRAGTSTDTQYF. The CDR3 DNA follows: TGTGCCAGCGGGCTGCGGGCGGGGACTAGCACGGATACGCAGTATTTT.

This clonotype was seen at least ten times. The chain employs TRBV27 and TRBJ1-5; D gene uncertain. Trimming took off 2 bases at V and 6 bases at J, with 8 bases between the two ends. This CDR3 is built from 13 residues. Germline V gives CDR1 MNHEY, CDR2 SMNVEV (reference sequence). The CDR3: CASSLAGIQPQHF. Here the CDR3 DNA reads TGTGCCAGCAGTTTAGCTGGAATTCAGCCCCAGCATTTT.

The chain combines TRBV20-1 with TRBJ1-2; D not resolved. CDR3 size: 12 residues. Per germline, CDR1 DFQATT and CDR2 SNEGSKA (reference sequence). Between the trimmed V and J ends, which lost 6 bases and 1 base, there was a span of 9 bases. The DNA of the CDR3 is TGCAGTGCGGGGAGGGATAACTATGGCTACACCTTC. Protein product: CSAGRDNYGYTF.

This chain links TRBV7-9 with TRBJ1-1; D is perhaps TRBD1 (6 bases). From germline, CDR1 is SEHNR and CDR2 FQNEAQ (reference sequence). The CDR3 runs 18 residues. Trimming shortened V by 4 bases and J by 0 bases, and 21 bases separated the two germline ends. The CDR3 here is CASSSPPGRGRVNTEAFF. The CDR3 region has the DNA TGTGCCAGCAGCTCTCCCCCGGGCCGGGGGCGAGTGAACACTGAAGCTTTCTTT.

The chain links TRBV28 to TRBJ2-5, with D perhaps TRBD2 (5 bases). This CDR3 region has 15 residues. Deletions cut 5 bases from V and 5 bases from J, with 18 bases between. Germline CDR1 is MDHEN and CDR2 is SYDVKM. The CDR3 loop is CASSPRQLGMETQYF. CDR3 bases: TGTGCCAGCAGTCCACGACAACTAGGAATGGAGACCCAGTACTTC.

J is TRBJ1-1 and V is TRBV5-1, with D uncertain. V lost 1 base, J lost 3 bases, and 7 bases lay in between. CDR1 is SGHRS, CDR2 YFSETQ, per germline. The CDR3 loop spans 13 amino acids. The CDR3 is CASSLTVDTEAFF. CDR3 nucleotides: TGCGCCAGCAGCTTGACGGTGGACACTGAAGCTTTCTTT.

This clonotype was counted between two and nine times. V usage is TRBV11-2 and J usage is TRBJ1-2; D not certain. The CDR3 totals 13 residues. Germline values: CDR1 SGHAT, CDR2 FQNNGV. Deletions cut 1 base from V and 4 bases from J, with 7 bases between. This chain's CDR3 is CASSLGHAYGYTF. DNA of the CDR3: TGTGCCAGCAGCTTAGGGCATGCCTATGGCTACACCTTC.